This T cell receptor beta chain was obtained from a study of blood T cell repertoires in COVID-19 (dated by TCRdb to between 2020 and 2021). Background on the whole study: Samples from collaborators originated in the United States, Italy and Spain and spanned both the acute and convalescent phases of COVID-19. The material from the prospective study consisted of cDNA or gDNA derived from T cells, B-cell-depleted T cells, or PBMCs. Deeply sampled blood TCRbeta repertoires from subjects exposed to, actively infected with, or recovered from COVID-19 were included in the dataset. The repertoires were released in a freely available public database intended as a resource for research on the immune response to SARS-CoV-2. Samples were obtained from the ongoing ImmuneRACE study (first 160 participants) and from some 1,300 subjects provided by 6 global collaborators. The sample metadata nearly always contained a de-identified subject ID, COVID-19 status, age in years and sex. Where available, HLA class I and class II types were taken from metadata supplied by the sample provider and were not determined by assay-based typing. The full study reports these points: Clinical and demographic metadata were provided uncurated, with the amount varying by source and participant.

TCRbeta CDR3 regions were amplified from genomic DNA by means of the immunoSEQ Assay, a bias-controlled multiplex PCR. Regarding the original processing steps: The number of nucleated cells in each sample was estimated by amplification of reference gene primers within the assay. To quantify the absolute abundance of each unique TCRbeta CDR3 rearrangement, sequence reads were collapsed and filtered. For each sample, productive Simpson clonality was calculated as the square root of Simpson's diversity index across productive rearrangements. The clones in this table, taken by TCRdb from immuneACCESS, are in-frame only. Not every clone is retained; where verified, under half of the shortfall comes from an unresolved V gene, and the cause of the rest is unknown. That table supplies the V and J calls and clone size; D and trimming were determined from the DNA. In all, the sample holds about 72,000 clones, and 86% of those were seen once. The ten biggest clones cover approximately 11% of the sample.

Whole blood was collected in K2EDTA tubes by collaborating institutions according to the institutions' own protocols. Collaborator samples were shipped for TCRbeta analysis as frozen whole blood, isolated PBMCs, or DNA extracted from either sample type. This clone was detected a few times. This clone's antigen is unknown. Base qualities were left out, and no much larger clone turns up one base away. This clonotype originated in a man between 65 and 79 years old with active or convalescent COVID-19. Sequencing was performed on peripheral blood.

The nucleotide sequence reads TGTGCCAGCAGCTTATTAGGGAGCGGAAACACCATATATTTT. It encodes CASSLLGSGNTIYF. This chain joins TRBV7-9 to TRBJ1-3; the D gene is unclear. From the germline V gene (reference sequence), CDR1 is SEHNR and CDR2 is FQNEAQ. Cut back by 2 bases and 4 bases, the V and J ends lie 9 bases apart. The CDR3 contains 14 residues, cysteine and phenylalanine counted. Only CDR3 DNA is held: 42 bases, read in frame from base 1.